These 27 T cell receptor beta chains originate from one sample sequenced in a study of identical twins. TCRdb passed the 5' RACE reads through MiXCR, listing each CDR3 protein once. The repertoire holds approximately 490,000 distinct CDR3 sequences, about 20% seen once, with 0.45% to 0.5% in the top ten. These same records also appear under a second study, on yellow fever vaccine responses in identical twins.

Sequenced: CD4+ T cells sorted from blood. All receptors derive from a woman aged 18-35 years in good health.

This clonotype has ten or more counts. The chain couples TRBV29-1 to TRBJ1-2; 7 bases fit TRBD1. With 6 bases clipped from V and 0 bases from J, the junction kept 1 base outside the gene matches. The CDR3 runs 12 residues. The germline V gene encodes CDR1 SQVTM and CDR2 ANQGSEA. Here the CDR3 reads CSVGTANYGYTF. In nucleotides, the CDR3 is TGCAGCGTCGGGACAGCTAACTATGGCTACACCTTC.

The rearrangement links TRBV7-3 to TRBJ1-1; 11 positions agree with TRBD1. V was pared by 6 bases and J by 4 bases, with 7 bases of the junction left unmatched. The CDR3 has 15 residues. CDR1 is SGHTA, CDR2 FQGTGA, per germline. CDR3: CASREVGTGGTEAFF. The CDR3, as DNA: TGTGCCAGCAGAGAAGTGGGGACAGGGGGCACTGAAGCTTTCTTT.

This clonotype was found a few times. This rearrangement joins TRBV10-2 to TRBJ2-2; D unresolved. The CDR3 is 13 residues long. CDR1 WSHSY and CDR2 SAAADI come from the germline V gene. Trimming cost V 10 bases and J 1 base, with 10 bases left between them. DNA of the CDR3: TGCGCCACTAAGACTGTGAACACCGGGGAGCTGTTTTTT. This translates into CATKTVNTGELFF.

Only a few counts were recorded for this clonotype. The chain combines TRBV3-1 with TRBJ1-1; no definite D call. The germline V gene encodes CDR1 LGHDT and CDR2 YNNKEL (reference sequence). The CDR3 spans 14 residues. V was clipped by 6 bases and J by 1 base, with 12 bases between them. Here the CDR3 DNA reads TGTGCCAGCAGAGCTCAAGGACGGAACACTGAAGCTTTCTTT. The encoded protein is CASRAQGRNTEAFF.

The rearrangement uses TRBV25-1 and TRBJ2-3; a weak D match, TRBD2 (6 bases). V lost 6 bases and J lost 4, with 14 bases in between. Germline CDR1 MGHDK, CDR2 SYGVNS. The CDR3 extends over 14 amino acids. CDR3 in amino acids: CASSPMGTPDTQYF. The CDR3 DNA is TGTGCCAGCAGCCCAATGGGGACTCCAGATACGCAGTATTTT.

J is TRBJ2-1 and V is TRBV10-3; 9 positions match TRBD2. CDR3 size: 13 residues. V trimming: 6 bases; J trimming: 8 bases; junction bases outside the gene matches: 5. Germline CDR1 ENHRY, CDR2 SYGVKD. This CDR3 reads CAIREGLADEQFF. The CDR3 DNA is TGTGCCATCAGGGAGGGACTAGCCGATGAGCAGTTCTTC.

V gene TRBV6-1 combines with J gene TRBJ2-3, with 7 bases lining up with TRBD1. This CDR3 spans 12 amino acids. Germline CDR1 reads MNHNS; CDR2 reads SASEGT. The junction had 8 bases not matched to a gene; V was cut back by 5 bases and J by 12 bases. In DNA form, the CDR3 reads TGTGCCAGCAGTCATGAGGGGACAGAACAGTATTTT. Encoded protein: CASSHEGTEQYF.

This rearrangement joins TRBV6-5 to TRBJ1-5; D is uncertain. CDR3 length equals 15 residues. Germline V gene sequence: CDR1 MNHEY, CDR2 SVGAGI. The ends were cut back, 0 bases at V and 7 bases at J, with 13 bases in the middle. The CDR3 DNA sequence: TGTGCCAGCAGTTACTCCGGCCACGGGTTGCAGCCCCAGCATTTT. Amino acids: CASSYSGHGLQPQHF.

The chain has TRBV12-3 or TRBV12-4 and TRBJ1-5; D possibly corresponds to TRBD1 (5 bases). Trimming shortened V by 5 bases and J by 2 bases, and 13 bases separated the two germline ends. The CDR3 covers 15 residues. The CDR3 is CASSPSGEGNQPQHF. In DNA, the CDR3 is TGTGCCAGCAGTCCATCGGGGGAGGGCAATCAGCCCCAGCATTTT.

The chain links TRBV10-3 to TRBJ2-3, with a weak D call TRBD2 (5 bases). The CDR3 is 15 residues long. Trimming took off 3 bases at V and 1 base at J, with 11 bases between the two ends. Germline CDR1 and CDR2: ENHRY and SYGVKD. The CDR3 protein is CAISEEGMGTDTQYF. CDR3 coding DNA: TGTGCCATCAGTGAAGAGGGAATGGGCACAGATACGCAGTATTTT.

This chain connects TRBV18 to TRBJ1-1, with a tentative D call TRBD1 (5 bases). The V gene's germline CDR1 is KGHSH and CDR2 LQKENI. This CDR3 has 15 residues. Trimming took off 3 bases at V and 5 bases at J, with 16 bases between the two ends. CDR3 DNA sequence: TGTGCCAGCTCACCCCGGGGGGGAGAGGGAACTGAAGCTTTCTTT. Amino acid sequence: CASSPRGGEGTEAFF.

This clonotype has a handful of counts. The CDR3 nucleotides read TGTGCCAGCAGCTCACAATTAGCGGGAGCAGATACGCAGTATTTT. It yields the protein CASSSQLAGADTQYF. This chain uses TRBV11-2 with TRBJ2-3, with 9 bases that match TRBD2. The germline CDR1 and CDR2 sequences are SGHAT and FQNNGV. With V trimmed by 4 bases and J by 4 bases, 6 bases remained unmatched. This CDR3 spans 15 amino acids. The entire variable domain, with the rest obtained from reference TRBV11-2 and TRBJ2-3, is as follows: EAGVAQSPRYKIIEKRQSVAFWCNPISGHATLYWYQQILGQGPKLLIQFQNNGVVDDSQLPKDRFSAERLKGVDSTLKIQPAKLEDSAVYLCASSSQLAGADTQYFGPGTRLTVL.

The gene calls are TRBV7-3 and TRBJ2-1; D tentatively reads TRBD1 or TRBD2 (5 bases each). V was trimmed by 5 bases and J by 2 bases, leaving 13 bases between them. The CDR3 length is 15 residues. Germline CDR1 SGHTA, CDR2 FQGTGA. The chain's CDR3 is CASSLHGGTYNEQFF. The CDR3 DNA follows: TGTGCCAGCAGCCTGCATGGGGGAACCTACAATGAGCAGTTCTTC.

This chain uses TRBV20-1 with TRBJ2-1; the match to TRBD2 covers 8 bases. J lost 7 bases, V lost 5 bases, and 16 bases had no gene match. The CDR3 has 16 residues. Per the germline V gene, CDR1 is DFQATT and CDR2 is SNEGSKA (reference sequence). Written as DNA, the CDR3 is TGCAGTGCTCAGGACCCCCAAACCGGGACTAGGAATGAGCAGTTCTTC. This codes for CSAQDPQTGTRNEQFF.

This clonotype was observed a handful of times. The V gene is TRBV18, the J gene TRBJ1-6, with D perhaps matching TRBD1 (5 bases). V was shortened by 0 bases and J by 7 bases, with 7 bases between the two germline ends. The CDR3 has 14 residues. Germline CDR1 and CDR2: KGHSH and LQKENI. CDR3 nucleotides: TGTGCCAGCTCACCACCAGGGGAGAATTCACCCCTCCACTTT. Its translation: CASSPPGENSPLHF.

This chain joins TRBV7-3 and TRBJ2-3, with D maybe TRBD2 (5 bases). The CDR3 has 14 amino acids. Germline V gene data show CDR1 as SGHTA and CDR2 as FQGTGA. The ends were cut back, 5 bases at V and 2 bases at J, with 11 bases in the middle. Written as DNA, the CDR3 is TGTGCCAGCAGCAAGAATGGACTCACAGATACGCAGTATTTT. Amino acid sequence: CASSKNGLTDTQYF.

This clonotype showed up just a few times. The rearrangement joins TRBV10-3 to TRBJ2-7; D might be TRBD2 (5 bases). This CDR3 has 14 residues. Between the trimmed V and J ends, which lost 3 bases and 3 bases, there was a span of 12 bases. From germline, CDR1 is ENHRY and CDR2 SYGVKD. This CDR3 reads CAISEGLAGYEQYF. The CDR3 DNA sequence: TGTGCCATCAGTGAAGGGCTAGCAGGCTACGAGCAGTACTTC.

This clonotype occurred a few times. The chain has TRBV28 and TRBJ2-3, with D perhaps TRBD1 (5 bases). This CDR3 has 15 amino acids. In germline, CDR1 is MDHEN, CDR2 SYDVKM. V lost 2 bases to trimming and J lost 1 base, with 10 bases between them. The CDR3 sequence is CASSLSRAGTDTQYF. CDR3 nucleotide sequence: TGTGCCAGCAGTTTAAGCAGGGCGGGCACAGATACGCAGTATTTT.

This clonotype appeared a few times. This sequence joins TRBV11-2 and TRBJ1-1; 8 bases match TRBD1. CDR1 and CDR2 (germline): SGHAT, FQNNGV. This CDR3 contains 11 residues. Trimming removed 5 bases from V and 10 bases from J; junction bases left unmatched: 3. The CDR3 DNA reads as TGTGCCAGCAGCCGACAGGGGAGAGCTTTCTTT. This encodes CASSRQGRAFF.

This clonotype occurred a few times. The V call is TRBV2, the J call TRBJ1-5, with a weak D call TRBD1 (5 bases). The CDR3 is made up of 15 amino acids. Germline CDR1 is SNHLY and CDR2 is FYNNEI. The V end was cut by 5 bases, the J end by 2 bases, with 13 bases between. CDR3 nucleotide sequence: TGTGCCAGCAGTCTCCAGGGATTTGGCAATCAGCCCCAGCATTTT. Its translation: CASSLQGFGNQPQHF.

The V and J genes are TRBV12-3 or TRBV12-4 and TRBJ2-7; the match to TRBD2 covers 11 bases. This CDR3 comprises 14 residues. Trimming cost V 5 bases and J 9 bases; bases outside gene matches: 9. The CDR3 bases are TGTGCCAGCAGTCTTGATAGCGGGAGGGCCCCGCAGTACTTC. It codes for CASSLDSGRAPQYF.

This clonotype came up many times. This chain connects TRBV28 to TRBJ2-3, with 12 positions matching TRBD2. V lost 6 bases and J lost 0; bases outside the gene matches: 10. The CDR3 is 18 amino acids. Germline-derived CDR1 and CDR2 are MDHEN and SYDVKM. CDR3 nucleotide sequence: TGTGCCAGCAGGGAACCTAGCGGGAGGGCCCTTAGCACAGATACGCAGTATTTT. Amino acid sequence: CASREPSGRALSTDTQYF.

The chain links TRBV7-2 to TRBJ2-1; TRBD2 aligns across 12 bases. After removal of 5 bases from V and 8 bases from J, the junction contained 4 bases not matched to a gene. Germline V gene sequence: CDR1 SGHTA, CDR2 FQGNSA. This CDR3 contains 14 residues. CDR3 residues: CASSPSGGAYEQFF. DNA of the CDR3: TGTGCCAGCAGCCCTAGCGGGGGGGCCTATGAGCAGTTCTTC.

This clonotype was picked up many times. The rearrangement uses TRBV5-1 and TRBJ2-1; possible D gene TRBD2, 5 bases. The CDR3 loop spans 15 amino acids. V was shortened by 4 bases and J by 6 bases, with 17 bases between the two germline ends. Germline-derived CDR1 and CDR2 are SGHRS and YFSETQ. CDR3 nucleotides: TGCGCCAGCAGCCCAAACCCGGGAACGGGCAATGAGCAGTTCTTC. This translates into CASSPNPGTGNEQFF.

The gene calls are TRBV4-1 and TRBJ1-1; 7 nucleotides match TRBD1. V shed 4 bases, J shed 2 bases, and the junction held 13 bases outside the gene matches. Germline assignment: CDR1 MGHRA and CDR2 YSYEKL. This CDR3 has 17 amino acids. CDR3 protein: CASSLTDRLYSNTEAFF. In DNA, the CDR3 is TGCGCCAGCAGCCTCACGGACAGGTTGTATAGTAACACTGAAGCTTTCTTT.

The sample holds a few counts of this clonotype. V usage is TRBV5-5 and J usage is TRBJ2-3; 11 nucleotides align to TRBD2. V lost 0 bases and J lost 9; bases outside the gene matches: 9. CDR3 length equals 16 residues. Germline CDR1 reads SGHKS; CDR2 reads YYEKEE (reference sequence). The CDR3: CASSLAGTSGSETQYF. Written as DNA, the CDR3 is TGTGCCAGCAGCTTGGCCGGGACTAGCGGTAGTGAGACGCAGTATTTT.

This clonotype occurred a few times. This chain links TRBV29-1 with TRBJ2-3, with TRBD2 identical over 7 bases. The germline V gene encodes CDR1 SQVTM and CDR2 ANQGSEA. The trim removed 7 bases at V and 0 bases at J, leaving 10 bases unmatched. CDR3 length equals 15 residues. CDR3 loop: CSATGTKHSTDTQYF. CDR3 in DNA: TGCAGCGCCACCGGGACTAAACATAGCACAGATACGCAGTATTTT.